A selection of T cell receptor beta chains follows, all from one sample in a study of blood T cell repertoires in COVID-19. Profiling relied on immunoSEQ multiplex PCR, and the TCRdb table lists in-frame clones only, not all of them. Found here are 200,000 to 300,000 clones, 83% of them singletons; the top ten hold approximately 5.7%. The sequencing sample was made of peripheral blood. The receptors shown here come from a human donor in a cohort sampled during active COVID-19. The CDR3 runs from the conserved cysteine through the conserved F or W. Each record gives: V gene, clone size, D gene, J gene, CDR3 protein, CDR3 DNA. The D gene is left open where the match is weak. Only some rows state a clone size, as once, few, many or a class for expanded clones.

v_gene: TRBV27; abundance: -; d_gene: TRBD2; j_gene: TRBJ2-1; CDR3aa: CASSSGTSGRNEQFF; CDR3nt: TGTGCCAGCAGCTCCGGGACTAGCGGGAGGAATGAGCAGTTCTTC
v_gene: TRBV19; abundance: -; d_gene: TRBD2; j_gene: TRBJ2-5; CDR3aa: CASRLTSGSFETQYF; CDR3nt: TGTGCCAGTAGACTGACTAGCGGGAGTTTTGAGACCCAGTACTTC
v_gene: TRBV14; abundance: -; d_gene: -; j_gene: TRBJ2-3; CDR3aa: CASSLTGTATQYF; CDR3nt: TGTGCCAGCAGCCTCACCGGGACTGCCACGCAGTATTTT
v_gene: TRBV28; abundance: once; d_gene: -; j_gene: TRBJ1-2; CDR3aa: CASSFGESRVYGYTF; CDR3nt: TGTGCCAGCAGTTTTGGAGAGAGTAGAGTCTATGGCTACACCTTC
v_gene: TRBV27; abundance: -; d_gene: TRBD1; j_gene: TRBJ1-1; CDR3aa: CASRPQGGPPNTEAFF; CDR3nt: TGTGCCAGCAGACCCCAGGGGGGTCCCCCGAACACTGAAGCTTTCTTT
v_gene: TRBV20-1; abundance: -; d_gene: -; j_gene: TRBJ2-7; CDR3aa: CSASKGMADEQYF; CDR3nt: TGCAGTGCTAGTAAGGGGATGGCAGACGAGCAGTACTTC
v_gene: TRBV14; abundance: many; d_gene: -; j_gene: TRBJ1-2; CDR3aa: CASSHEDRIQNYGYTF; CDR3nt: TGTGCCAGCAGCCATGAGGACAGAATCCAAAACTATGGCTACACCTTC
v_gene: TRBV6-1; abundance: -; d_gene: TRBD2; j_gene: TRBJ2-1; CDR3aa: CASSEDSGRPISNEQFF; CDR3nt: TGTGCCAGCAGTGAAGATAGCGGGAGGCCGATAAGCAATGAGCAGTTCTTC
v_gene: TRBV27; abundance: -; d_gene: TRBD2; j_gene: TRBJ2-3; CDR3aa: CASKIRLAGVSTTDTQYF; CDR3nt: TGTGCCAGCAAGATAAGACTAGCGGGAGTTTCCACCACAGATACGCAGTATTTT
v_gene: TRBV6-5; abundance: -; d_gene: TRBD1; j_gene: TRBJ1-1; CDR3aa: CASTRTGAAFEAFF; CDR3nt: TGTGCCAGCACTCGGACAGGGGCGGCCTTCGAAGCTTTCTTT
v_gene: TRBV11-2; abundance: -; d_gene: TRBD1; j_gene: TRBJ2-1; CDR3aa: CASSFGTGGNEQFF; CDR3nt: TGTGCCAGCAGCTTTGGGACAGGGGGGAATGAGCAGTTCTTC
v_gene: TRBV6-6; abundance: -; d_gene: TRBD2; j_gene: TRBJ2-3; CDR3aa: CASSTGGDTQYF; CDR3nt: TGTGCCAGCAGTACGGGGGGAGATACGCAGTATTTT
v_gene: TRBV7-2; abundance: -; d_gene: TRBD1; j_gene: TRBJ1-5; CDR3aa: CASSSGQGKQPQHF; CDR3nt: TGTGCCAGCAGCTCGGGACAGGGCAAGCAGCCCCAGCATTTT
v_gene: TRBV10-1; abundance: -; d_gene: -; j_gene: TRBJ2-1; CDR3aa: CASSEEGGASYNEQFF; CDR3nt: TGCGCCAGCAGTGAGGAGGGCGGGGCCTCCTACAATGAGCAGTTCTTC
v_gene: TRBV6-2/TRBV6-3; abundance: -; d_gene: TRBD2; j_gene: TRBJ2-3; CDR3aa: CASSYFSGSSDTQYF; CDR3nt: TGTGCCAGCAGTTATTTCAGCGGGAGTTCAGATACGCAGTATTTT
v_gene: TRBV3-1/TRBV3-2; abundance: -; d_gene: TRBD1; j_gene: TRBJ1-4; CDR3aa: CASSQVTGADEKLFF; CDR3nt: TGTGCCAGCAGCCAAGTCACAGGGGCGGATGAAAAACTGTTTTTT
v_gene: TRBV10-2; abundance: -; d_gene: -; j_gene: TRBJ1-6; CDR3aa: CASSERRGSSSPLHF; CDR3nt: TGCGCCAGCAGTGAACGTAGGGGGAGTAGCTCACCCCTCCACTTT
v_gene: TRBV19; abundance: -; d_gene: -; j_gene: TRBJ2-1; CDR3aa: CASSPLTGWSNEQFF; CDR3nt: TGTGCCAGTAGCCCCCTGACAGGTTGGAGCAATGAGCAGTTCTTC
v_gene: TRBV18; abundance: -; d_gene: -; j_gene: TRBJ1-2; CDR3aa: CASSPLSPGNNYGYTF; CDR3nt: TGTGCCAGCTCACCACTCTCCCCAGGGAATAACTATGGCTACACCTTC
v_gene: TRBV10-2; abundance: -; d_gene: TRBD1; j_gene: TRBJ1-5; CDR3aa: CASSTQGTQPQHF; CDR3nt: TGCGCCAGCAGTACACAGGGGACCCAGCCCCAGCATTTT
v_gene: TRBV20-1; abundance: -; d_gene: -; j_gene: TRBJ1-1; CDR3aa: CSARAGVASFF; CDR3nt: TGCAGTGCTAGAGCGGGGGTAGCATCTTTCTTT
v_gene: TRBV10-1; abundance: -; d_gene: -; j_gene: TRBJ2-3; CDR3aa: CASSETSPRDTQYF; CDR3nt: TGCGCCAGCAGTGAAACGTCGCCGCGGGATACGCAGTATTTT
v_gene: TRBV6-5; abundance: -; d_gene: TRBD1; j_gene: TRBJ2-1; CDR3aa: CASRRDRAYNEQFF; CDR3nt: TGTGCCAGCAGAAGGGACAGGGCATACAATGAGCAGTTCTTC
v_gene: TRBV6-5; abundance: -; d_gene: TRBD1; j_gene: TRBJ2-7; CDR3aa: CASSPRDRGTYEQYF; CDR3nt: TGTGCCAGCAGCCCCCGGGACAGGGGCACCTACGAGCAGTACTTC
v_gene: TRBV5-1; abundance: -; d_gene: -; j_gene: TRBJ1-6; CDR3aa: CASRKDSSSYNSPLHF; CDR3nt: TGCGCCAGCAGGAAGGACAGCAGCTCCTATAATTCACCCCTCCACTTT
v_gene: TRBV30; abundance: -; d_gene: -; j_gene: TRBJ2-4; CDR3aa: CAWSNRGAKNIQYF; CDR3nt: TGTGCCTGGAGTAATCGAGGGGCCAAAAACATTCAGTACTTC
v_gene: TRBV29-1; abundance: -; d_gene: -; j_gene: TRBJ1-2; CDR3aa: CSDKMVGGDYGYTF; CDR3nt: TGCAGCGACAAAATGGTAGGGGGGGACTATGGCTACACCTTC
v_gene: TRBV27; abundance: -; d_gene: TRBD1; j_gene: TRBJ1-5; CDR3aa: CASSLTGGINQPQHF; CDR3nt: TGTGCCAGCAGTTTGACAGGGGGGATAAATCAGCCCCAGCATTTT
v_gene: TRBV30; abundance: -; d_gene: -; j_gene: TRBJ1-1; CDR3aa: CAWKSQSYTEAFF; CDR3nt: TGTGCCTGGAAGTCACAGTCTTACACTGAAGCTTTCTTT
v_gene: TRBV5-1; abundance: -; d_gene: -; j_gene: TRBJ1-1; CDR3aa: CASSLDSTNTEAFF; CDR3nt: TGCGCCAGCAGCTTGGACTCAACGAACACTGAAGCTTTCTTT
v_gene: TRBV4-1; abundance: -; d_gene: TRBD1; j_gene: TRBJ2-5; CDR3aa: CASSQSRTGEETQYF; CDR3nt: TGCGCCAGCAGCCAATCCCGGACAGGGGAAGAGACCCAGTACTTC